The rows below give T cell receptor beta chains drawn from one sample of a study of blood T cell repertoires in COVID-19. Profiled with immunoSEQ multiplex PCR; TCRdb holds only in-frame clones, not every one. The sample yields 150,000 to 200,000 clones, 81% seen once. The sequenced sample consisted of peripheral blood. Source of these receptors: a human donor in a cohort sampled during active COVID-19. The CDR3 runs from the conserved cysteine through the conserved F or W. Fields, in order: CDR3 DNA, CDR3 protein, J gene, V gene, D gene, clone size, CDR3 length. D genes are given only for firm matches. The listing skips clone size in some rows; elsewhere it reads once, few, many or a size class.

DNA: TGTGCCAGTAGTATAGCTAGCGGGAGCTTTTACAATGAGCAGTTCTTC
CDR3: CASSIASGSFYNEQFF
J: TRBJ2-1
V: TRBV19
D: TRBD2
size: .
length: 16

DNA: TGTGCCAGCAGTTATGGGACAGCAAATGAAGCTTTCTTT
CDR3: CASSYGTANEAFF
J: TRBJ1-1
V: TRBV6-6
D: TRBD1
size: .
length: 13

DNA: TGTGCCAGCAGCCCGGGACTAGCGGGGGTGGGCCCGCATACGCAGTATTTT
CDR3: CASSPGLAGVGPHTQYF
J: TRBJ2-3
V: TRBV7-2
D: TRBD2
size: .
length: 17

DNA: TGTGCCAGCAGTACGGTGCGGGCCGAGGATACGCAGTATTTT
CDR3: CASSTVRAEDTQYF
J: TRBJ2-3
V: TRBV5-6
D: .
size: .
length: 14

DNA: TGCGCCAGCAGCTTTGGACTAGCGGCCTACAATGAGCAGTTCTTC
CDR3: CASSFGLAAYNEQFF
J: TRBJ2-1
V: TRBV5-1
D: TRBD2
size: .
length: 15

DNA: TGCGCCAGCAGCCAAGATGGCAGTAGCAATCAGCCCCAGCATTTT
CDR3: CASSQDGSSNQPQHF
J: TRBJ1-5
V: TRBV4-1
D: .
size: .
length: 15

DNA: TGTGCCAGCAGACCCCGACAGGGAGGTGGCTACACCTTC
CDR3: CASRPRQGGGYTF
J: TRBJ1-2
V: TRBV6-5
D: TRBD1
size: .
length: 13

DNA: TGCGCCAGCAGCCAAGACGCCAGAGGACAGGGCGGCTTAACGCAGTATTTT
CDR3: CASSQDARGQGGLTQYF
J: TRBJ2-3
V: TRBV4-3
D: TRBD1
size: few
length: 17

DNA: TGTGCCAGTAGTATGGCCCCCGGACAGGGGCTGTTCACTGAAGCTTTCTTT
CDR3: CASSMAPGQGLFTEAFF
J: TRBJ1-1
V: TRBV19
D: TRBD1
size: once
length: 17

DNA: TGTGCCAGCTCACCGGGGGACAGGGAGGGCTACACCTTC
CDR3: CASSPGDREGYTF
J: TRBJ1-2
V: TRBV18
D: TRBD1
size: few
length: 13

DNA: TGTGCCAGCAGGGCCGGACTAGCGGGGGCGGTATGGGAGACCCAGTACTTC
CDR3: CASRAGLAGAVWETQYF
J: TRBJ2-5
V: TRBV2
D: TRBD2
size: .
length: 17

DNA: TGTGCCAGCAGTTCGACGGGAGTTTCCTACGAGCAGTACTTC
CDR3: CASSSTGVSYEQYF
J: TRBJ2-7
V: TRBV27
D: .
size: many
length: 14

DNA: TGTGCCTGGAGTGGCGGCGGGGCCGGCAATCAGCCCCAGCATTTT
CDR3: CAWSGGGAGNQPQHF
J: TRBJ1-5
V: TRBV30
D: .
size: .
length: 15

DNA: TGTGCCAGCAGCCAAGACAGGGGAGGCCAAGAGACCCAGTACTTC
CDR3: CASSQDRGGQETQYF
J: TRBJ2-5
V: TRBV11-2
D: TRBD1
size: once
length: 15

DNA: TGTGCCACCAGAACGCAAGCGAGTTCACCCCTCCACTTT
CDR3: CATRTQASSPLHF
J: TRBJ1-6
V: TRBV15
D: .
size: .
length: 13

DNA: TGTGCCAGCAGCCCCGACAGGAAGACTGAAGCTTTCTTT
CDR3: CASSPDRKTEAFF
J: TRBJ1-1
V: TRBV7-9
D: .
size: .
length: 13

DNA: TGTGCCAGCAGGTCTAATGGACAGGGGGCAGGAGAGCAGTACTTC
CDR3: CASRSNGQGAGEQYF
J: TRBJ2-7
V: TRBV6-5
D: TRBD1
size: .
length: 15

DNA: TGTGCCACCAGTCTAGCGGGGGGCGGGGAGACCCAGTACTTC
CDR3: CATSLAGGGETQYF
J: TRBJ2-5
V: TRBV24-1
D: TRBD2
size: .
length: 14

DNA: TGTGCCAGCAGCTTAGGAGGAACCAGTTCCTATGGCTACACCTTC
CDR3: CASSLGGTSSYGYTF
J: TRBJ1-2
V: TRBV7-2
D: .
size: once
length: 15

DNA: TGTGCCAGCAGTCCAGGGACATTGAACAATGAGCAGTTCTTC
CDR3: CASSPGTLNNEQFF
J: TRBJ2-1
V: TRBV27
D: .
size: .
length: 14

DNA: TGTGCCACCAGGGCAGGGGTAGCGGGGGGAAATGAGCAGTTCTTC
CDR3: CATRAGVAGGNEQFF
J: TRBJ2-1
V: TRBV15
D: TRBD2
size: .
length: 15

DNA: TGCGCCAGCAGTGAAGGGGGCTTACCCACAGATACGCAGTATTTT
CDR3: CASSEGGLPTDTQYF
J: TRBJ2-3
V: TRBV10-1
D: TRBD1
size: .
length: 15

DNA: TGTGCCAGCAGTCAAGGACTAGCGGTGCAAGAGACCCAGTACTTC
CDR3: CASSQGLAVQETQYF
J: TRBJ2-5
V: TRBV2
D: TRBD2
size: .
length: 15

DNA: TGTGCCAGCACCGGGGGTTTCTCTGGAAACACCATATATTTT
CDR3: CASTGGFSGNTIYF
J: TRBJ1-3
V: TRBV9
D: .
size: .
length: 14

DNA: TGTGCCAGCTCTGAGAGGTCGCCCAACACTGAAGCTTTCTTT
CDR3: CASSERSPNTEAFF
J: TRBJ1-1
V: TRBV7-8
D: .
size: .
length: 14

DNA: TGTGCCAGCAGTTTAGGGAGTAGCACAGATACGCAGTATTTT
CDR3: CASSLGSSTDTQYF
J: TRBJ2-3
V: TRBV28
D: .
size: .
length: 14

DNA: TGCGCCAGCAGCTTGGCGTCTAGCGGGAGCTCCTACAATGAGCAGTTCTTC
CDR3: CASSLASSGSSYNEQFF
J: TRBJ2-1
V: TRBV5-1
D: TRBD2
size: .
length: 17

DNA: TGTGCCAGCAGCCTACTACGACAGGAATTGGCCCTCCACTTT
CDR3: CASSLLRQELALHF
J: TRBJ1-6
V: TRBV11-2
D: .
size: .
length: 14

DNA: TGTGCCACCAGCAGACCTGGGCCGGGACAGCGAATAGTAGCCAAAAACATTCAGTACTTC
CDR3: CATSRPGPGQRIVAKNIQYF
J: TRBJ2-4
V: TRBV15
D: TRBD1
size: .
length: 20

DNA: TGTGCCAGCAGCTCCGTGGCGGGAGTGGTCGGCACCGGGGAGCTGTTTTTT
CDR3: CASSSVAGVVGTGELFF
J: TRBJ2-2
V: TRBV7-6
D: TRBD2
size: once
length: 17

DNA: TGTGCCAGCGGTCAGCGCGAGCAGTACTTC
CDR3: CASGQREQYF
J: TRBJ2-7
V: TRBV28
D: .
size: .
length: 10